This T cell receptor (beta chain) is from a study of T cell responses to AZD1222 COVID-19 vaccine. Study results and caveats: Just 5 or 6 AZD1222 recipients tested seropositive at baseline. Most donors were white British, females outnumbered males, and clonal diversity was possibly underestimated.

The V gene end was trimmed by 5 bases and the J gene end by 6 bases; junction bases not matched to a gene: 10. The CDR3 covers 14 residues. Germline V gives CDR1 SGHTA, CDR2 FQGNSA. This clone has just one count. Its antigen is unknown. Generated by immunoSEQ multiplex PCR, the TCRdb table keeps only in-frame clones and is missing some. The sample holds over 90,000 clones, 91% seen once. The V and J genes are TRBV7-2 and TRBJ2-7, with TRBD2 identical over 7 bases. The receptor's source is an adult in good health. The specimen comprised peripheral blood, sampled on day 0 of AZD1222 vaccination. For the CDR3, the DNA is TGTGCCAGCAGCCCCACTCGACTAGCTGGCGAGCAGTACTTC. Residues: CASSPTRLAGEQYF.